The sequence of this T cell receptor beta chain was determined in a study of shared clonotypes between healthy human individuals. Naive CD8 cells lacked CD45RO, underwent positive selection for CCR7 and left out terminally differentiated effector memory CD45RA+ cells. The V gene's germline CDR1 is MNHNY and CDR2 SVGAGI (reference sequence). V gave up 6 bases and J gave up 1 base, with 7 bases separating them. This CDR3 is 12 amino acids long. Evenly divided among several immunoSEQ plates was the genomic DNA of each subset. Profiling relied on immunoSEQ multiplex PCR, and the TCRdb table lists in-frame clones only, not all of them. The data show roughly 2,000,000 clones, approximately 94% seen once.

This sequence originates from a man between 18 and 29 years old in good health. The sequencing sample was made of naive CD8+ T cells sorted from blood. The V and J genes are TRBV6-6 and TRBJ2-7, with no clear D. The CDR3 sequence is CASSQASYEQYF. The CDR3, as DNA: TGTGCCAGCAGCCAGGCATCCTACGAGCAGTACTTC.